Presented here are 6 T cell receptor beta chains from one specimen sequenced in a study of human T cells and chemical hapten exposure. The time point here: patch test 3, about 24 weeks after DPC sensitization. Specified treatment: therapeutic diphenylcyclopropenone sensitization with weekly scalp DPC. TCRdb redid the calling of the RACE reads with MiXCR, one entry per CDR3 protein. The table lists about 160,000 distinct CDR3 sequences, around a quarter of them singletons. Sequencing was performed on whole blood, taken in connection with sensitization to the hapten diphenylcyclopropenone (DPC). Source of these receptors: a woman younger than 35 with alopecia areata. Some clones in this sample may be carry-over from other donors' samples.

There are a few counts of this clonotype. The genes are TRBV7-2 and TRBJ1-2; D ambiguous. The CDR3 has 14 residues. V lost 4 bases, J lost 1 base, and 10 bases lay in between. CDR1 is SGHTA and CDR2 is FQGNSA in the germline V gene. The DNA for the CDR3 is TGTGCCAGCAGCTGGGCGGCTTTTAACTATGGCTACACCTTC. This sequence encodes CASSWAAFNYGYTF.

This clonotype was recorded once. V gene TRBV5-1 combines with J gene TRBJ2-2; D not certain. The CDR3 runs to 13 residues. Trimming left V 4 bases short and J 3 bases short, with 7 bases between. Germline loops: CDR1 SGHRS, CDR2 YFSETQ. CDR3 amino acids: CASSRGDTGELFF. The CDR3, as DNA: TGCGCCAGCAGCCGTGGGGACACCGGGGAGCTGTTTTTT. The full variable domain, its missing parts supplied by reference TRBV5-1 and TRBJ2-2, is KAGVTQTPRYLIKTRGQQVTLSCSPISGHRSVSWYQQTPGQGLQFLFEYFSETQRNKGNFPGRFSGRQFSNSRSEMNVSTLELGDSALYLCASSRGDTGELFFGEGSRLTVL.

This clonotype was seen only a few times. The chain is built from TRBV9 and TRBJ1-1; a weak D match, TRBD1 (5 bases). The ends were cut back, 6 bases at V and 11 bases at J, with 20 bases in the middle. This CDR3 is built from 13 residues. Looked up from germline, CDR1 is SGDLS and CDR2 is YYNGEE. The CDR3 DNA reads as TGTGCCAGCAACATCGATGGGGGGAATTGGGCTTTCTTT. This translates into CASNIDGGNWAFF.

CDR3 in amino acids: CASSRGADTQYF. CDR3 nucleotide sequence: TGCGCCAGCAGTCGAGGGGCAGATACGCAGTATTTT. The genes are TRBV5-1 and TRBJ2-3, with D perhaps matching TRBD1 or TRBD2 (5 bases each). CDR1 is SGHRS, CDR2 YFSETQ, per germline. The CDR3 is 12 amino acids. V lost 5 bases and J 4 bases, leaving 8 bases between the germline ends.

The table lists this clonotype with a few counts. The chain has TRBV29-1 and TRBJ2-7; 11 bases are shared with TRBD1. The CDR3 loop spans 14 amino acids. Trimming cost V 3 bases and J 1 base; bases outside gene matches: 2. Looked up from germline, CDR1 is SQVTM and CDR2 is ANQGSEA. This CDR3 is CSVEDRGPSYEQYF. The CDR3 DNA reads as TGCAGCGTTGAGGACAGGGGGCCTTCCTACGAGCAGTACTTC.

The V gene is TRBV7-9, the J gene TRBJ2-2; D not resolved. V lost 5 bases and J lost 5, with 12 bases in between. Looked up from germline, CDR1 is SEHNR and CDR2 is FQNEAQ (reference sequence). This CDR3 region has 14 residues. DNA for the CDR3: TGTGCCAGCAGCCTCACAGCATTGACCGGGGAGCTGTTTTTT. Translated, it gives CASSLTALTGELFF.